Presented here are 23 T cell receptor beta chains from one specimen sequenced in a study of cytomegalovirus exposure and HLA in healthy donors. The primer mix had 60 Vbeta and 13 Jbeta primers. Using immunoSEQ multiplex PCR, the repertoire was profiled, and TCRdb retains in-frame clones only, with some absent. This table has about 120,000 clones, over 75% appearing once. The sequencing input was PBMCs. The receptors here all came from a woman between 18 and 30 years old in good health and CMV-seronegative.

The J gene is TRBJ1-1, the V gene TRBV6-1, with 9 bases matching TRBD1. The CDR3 totals 14 residues. J lost 4 bases, V lost 6 bases, and 6 bases had no gene match. From germline, CDR1 is MNHNS and CDR2 SASEGT. CDR3 in DNA: TGTGCCAGCAGGAACAGGGGGCTTAGCACTGAAGCTTTCTTT. This sequence encodes CASRNRGLSTEAFF.

This clone came up once. The chain joins TRBV7-6 to TRBJ2-7, with 9 bases aligning to TRBD2. V shed 5 bases, J shed 2 bases, and the junction held 7 bases outside the gene matches. Germline lookup yields CDR1 SGHVS and CDR2 FNYEAQ. The CDR3 length is 15 residues. The CDR3 sequence is CASSALAGFAYEQYF. DNA of the CDR3: TGTGCCAGCAGCGCCCTAGCGGGATTCGCCTACGAGCAGTACTTC.

The rearrangement links TRBV6-1 to TRBJ2-1; 7 nucleotides align to TRBD1. The CDR3 loop spans 16 amino acids. Germline loops: CDR1 MNHNS, CDR2 SASEGT. Germline trimming cut 3 bases from V and 1 base from J; bases unmatched to any gene: 6. The CDR3 region is CASSDPTGISYNEQFF. The DNA of the CDR3 is TGTGCCAGCAGTGACCCGACAGGGATATCCTACAATGAGCAGTTCTTC.

CDR3 nucleotides: TGTGCCAGCAGGGGGTGGGGCGGCGGCTCTGGGGCCAACGTCCTGACTTTC. Its translation: CASRGWGGGSGANVLTF. The rearrangement joins TRBV2 to TRBJ2-6, with a possible D match to TRBD1 (5 bases). This CDR3 contains 17 residues. The V gene lost 6 bases and the J gene lost 0 bases, with 15 bases spanning the gap. Germline V lookup: CDR1 SNHLY, CDR2 FYNNEI.

The chain recombines TRBV7-8 with TRBJ1-5, with 11 bases fitting TRBD1. There are 19 residues in the CDR3. Germline-derived CDR1 and CDR2 are SGHVS and FQNEAQ. V shed 4 bases and J 3 bases; nucleotides not matched to a gene: 14. CDR3 in DNA: TGTGCCAGCAGCTCCAGTCCCGGGACAGGGGGGCCGGCCAATCAGCCCCAGCATTTT. This gives the protein CASSSSPGTGGPANQPQHF.

This chain connects TRBV19 to TRBJ1-2; D not resolved. The V gene lost 8 bases and the J gene lost 3 bases, with 16 bases spanning the gap. Germline CDR1 is LNHDA and CDR2 is SQIVND (reference sequence). The CDR3 covers 14 residues. The CDR3 DNA reads as TGTGCCAGTTTGCGGAAGGAAGGTGACTATGGCTACACCTTC. Protein: CASLRKEGDYGYTF.

For the CDR3, the DNA is TGTGCCAGCCACCTGGGACACTCGTATGAGAATCAGCCCCAGCATTTT. Translating gives CASHLGHSYENQPQHF. This sequence joins TRBV19 and TRBJ1-5, with a possible D match to TRBD1 (6 bases). This CDR3 comprises 16 residues. Germline lookup yields CDR1 LNHDA and CDR2 SQIVND (reference sequence). Trimming removed 9 bases at V and 4 bases at J, with 22 bases between.

This clone was recorded a few times. The chain couples TRBV7-6 to TRBJ1-1; D unclear. This CDR3 has 13 amino acids. CDR1 is SGHVS and CDR2 is FNYEAQ in the germline V gene. The V end lost 7 bases, the J end lost 5 bases, and 14 bases lay between the germline ends. The CDR3 is CASTTFQATEAFF. CDR3 nucleotides: TGTGCCAGCACCACGTTTCAAGCGACTGAAGCTTTCTTT.

V usage is TRBV10-3 and J usage is TRBJ1-5; perhaps TRBD1 as D (6 bases). This CDR3 has 15 residues. The germline V gene has CDR1 ENHRY and CDR2 SYGVKD. With 4 bases removed from V and 4 bases from J, the gap between germline ends came to 14 bases. The CDR3 sequence is CAISARGHLNQPQHF. CDR3 nucleotides: TGTGCCATCAGTGCACGGGGACACCTGAATCAGCCCCAGCATTTT.

This clone occurred a few times. This chain uses TRBV4-1 with TRBJ1-1, with a weak D call TRBD1 (5 bases). The CDR3 is 12 amino acids. Germline assignment: CDR1 MGHRA and CDR2 YSYEKL. V was shortened by 3 bases and J by 8 bases, with 10 bases between the two germline ends. The CDR3 is CASSQEGFEAFF. In nucleotides, the CDR3 is TGCGCCAGCAGCCAGGAGGGGTTCGAAGCTTTCTTT.

The rearrangement joins TRBV7-9 to TRBJ2-1, with D unresolved. The CDR3 runs 15 residues. Germline-derived CDR1 and CDR2 are SEHNR and FQNEAQ (reference sequence). The ends were cut back, 4 bases at V and 5 bases at J, with 15 bases in the middle. CDR3 residues: CASSSIRRLNNEQFF. DNA of the CDR3: TGTGCCAGCAGCTCAATTCGACGACTTAACAATGAGCAGTTCTTC.

The gene calls are TRBV27 and TRBJ2-1; 12 bases agree with TRBD2. V shed 2 bases and J 5 bases; nucleotides not matched to a gene: 4. Germline V gene data show CDR1 as MNHEY and CDR2 as SMNVEV (reference sequence). This CDR3 region has 16 residues. DNA of the CDR3: TGTGCCAGCAGTTTAGGGACTAGCGGGCTTCACAATGAGCAGTTCTTC. Its protein is CASSLGTSGLHNEQFF.

The genes are TRBV27 and TRBJ2-6, with unresolved D. Germline V lookup: CDR1 MNHEY, CDR2 SMNVEV (reference sequence). V was shortened by 6 bases and J by 0 bases, with 12 bases between the two germline ends. The CDR3 is 16 residues long. The CDR3 loop reads CASRTSRSSGANVLTF. The DNA for the CDR3 is TGTGCCAGCAGGACTTCCCGTTCCTCTGGGGCCAACGTCCTGACTTTC.

The chain couples TRBV10-2 to TRBJ2-5; tentative D call: TRBD1 (5 bases). The CDR3 contains 13 residues. The ends were cut back, 3 bases at V and 4 bases at J, with 9 bases in the middle. CDR1 WSHSY and CDR2 SAAADI come from the germline V gene. The DNA for the CDR3 is TGCGCCAGCAGTGAACAGGCACGAGAGACCCAGTACTTC. It is translated as CASSEQARETQYF.

Note on this clone: Compared with germline, one end of the junction differs, possibly owing to a read error. The chain joins TRBV15 to TRBJ1-5; 9 bases fit TRBD1. The germline V gene has CDR1 LNHNV and CDR2 YYDKDF (reference sequence). The CDR3 has 14 residues. In nucleotides, the CDR3 is TGTGCCACCAGCGAGAATTCGTGGGACAGGGCCGTCGATTTT. The encoded protein is CATSENSWDRAVDF.

This chain uses TRBV6-4 with TRBJ2-2; possibly TRBD1 for D (6 bases). The CDR3 sequence is 16 residues long. V was pared by 4 bases and J by 3 bases, with 15 bases between. Germline CDR1 MRHNA, CDR2 SNTAGT. CDR3 loop: CASSVSGVPDTGELFF. The CDR3 nucleotides are TGTGCCAGCAGTGTCTCAGGGGTACCGGACACCGGGGAGCTGTTTTTT.

This clone was counted a few times. The rearrangement uses TRBV29-1 and TRBJ1-2, with 9 bases that match TRBD1. V gave up 4 bases and J gave up 5 bases; unmatched junction bases: 2. The CDR3 consists of 12 residues. The germline V gene encodes CDR1 SQVTM and CDR2 ANQGSEA. Here the CDR3 reads CSVGGTGYGYTF. The CDR3 DNA sequence: TGCAGCGTTGGGGGGACAGGGTATGGCTACACCTTC. Supplemented by reference TRBV29-1 and TRBJ1-2, the full variable domain reads SAVISQKPSRDICQRGTSLTIQCQVDSQVTMMFWYRQQPGQSLTLIATANQGSEATYESGFVIDKFPISRPNLTFSTLTVSNMSPEDSSIYLCSVGGTGYGYTFGSGTRLTVV.

The V and J genes are TRBV9 and TRBJ1-4; D unclear. CDR1 and CDR2 (germline): SGDLS, YYNGEE. The ends were cut back, 0 bases at V and 6 bases at J, with 6 bases in the middle. This CDR3 has 13 amino acids. CDR3 DNA: TGTGCCAGCAGCGTAGGACTTGATGAAAAACTGTTTTTT. This sequence encodes CASSVGLDEKLFF.

The V and J genes are TRBV18 and TRBJ2-5, with 8 bases aligning to TRBD2. The end of the DNA aligns better with TRBJ2-7, so the J call may be wrong. The CDR3 extends over 15 amino acids. Germline CDR1 is KGHSH and CDR2 is LQKENI. CDR3 loop: CASSLVSGKDGEQYF. The CDR3 nucleotides read TGTGCCAGCTCTCTGGTTAGCGGGAAAGACGGCGAGCAGTACTTC.

The chain uses TRBV19 and TRBJ2-7; no clear D gene. The germline V gene has CDR1 LNHDA and CDR2 SQIVND (reference sequence). The CDR3 extends over 13 amino acids. V was cut by 4 bases and J by 7 bases, with 14 bases left in between. CDR3: CASSKTGVGEQYF. The CDR3 DNA follows: TGTGCCAGTAGTAAGACGGGTGTCGGGGAGCAGTACTTC.

The gene calls are TRBV19 and TRBJ2-3; TRBD2 is a possible D gene (5 bases). Germline V lookup: CDR1 LNHDA, CDR2 SQIVND (reference sequence). The CDR3 consists of 13 residues. V gave up 4 bases and J gave up 4 bases, with 9 bases separating them. The CDR3, as DNA: TGTGCCAGTAGTAATCGAGCGGCAGATACGCAGTATTTT. It yields the protein CASSNRAADTQYF.

V usage is TRBV7-6 and J usage is TRBJ1-1; 7 nucleotides agree with TRBD1. Germline CDR1 and CDR2: SGHVS and FNYEAQ. The junction had 9 bases not matched to a gene; V was cut back by 5 bases and J by 3 bases. CDR3 length: 15 amino acids. Written as DNA, the CDR3 is TGTGCCAGCAGCCCCTCGACAGGGACCCACACTGAAGCTTTCTTT. It yields the protein CASSPSTGTHTEAFF.

The J gene is TRBJ1-5, the V gene TRBV2, with 11 bases aligning to TRBD1. Germline CDR1 and CDR2: SNHLY and FYNNEI. The CDR3 covers 15 residues. V lost 10 bases and J lost 3; bases outside the gene matches: 8. The CDR3 here is CATAGTGGVNQPQHF. CDR3 DNA: TGTGCCACGGCGGGGACAGGGGGTGTCAATCAGCCCCAGCATTTT. The full variable domain, in which reference TRBV2 and TRBJ1-5 provide the parts outside the CDR3, is EPEVTQTPSHQVTQMGQEVILRCVPISNHLYFYWYRQILGQKVEFLVSFYNNEISEKSEIFDDQFSVERPDGSNFTLKIRSTKLEDSAMYFCATAGTGGVNQPQHFGDGTRLSIL.